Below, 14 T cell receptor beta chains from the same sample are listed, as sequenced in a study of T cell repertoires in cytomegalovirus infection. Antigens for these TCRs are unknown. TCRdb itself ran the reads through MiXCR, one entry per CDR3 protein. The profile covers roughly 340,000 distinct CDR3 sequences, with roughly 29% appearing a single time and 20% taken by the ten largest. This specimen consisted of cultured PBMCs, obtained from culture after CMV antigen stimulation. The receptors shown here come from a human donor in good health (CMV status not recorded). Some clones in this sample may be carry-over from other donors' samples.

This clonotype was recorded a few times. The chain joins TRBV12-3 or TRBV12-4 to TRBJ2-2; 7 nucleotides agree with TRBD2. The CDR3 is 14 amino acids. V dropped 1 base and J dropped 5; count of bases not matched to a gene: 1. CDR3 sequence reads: CASSLDGGTGELFF. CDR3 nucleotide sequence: TGTGCCAGCAGTTTAGACGGGGGGACCGGGGAGCTGTTTTTT.

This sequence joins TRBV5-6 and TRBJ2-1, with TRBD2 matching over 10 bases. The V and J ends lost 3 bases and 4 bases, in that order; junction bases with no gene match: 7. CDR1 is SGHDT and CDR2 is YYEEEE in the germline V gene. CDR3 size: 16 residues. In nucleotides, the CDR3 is TGTGCCAGCAGCTGGATAGCGGGAGGAGGGTACAATGAGCAGTTCTTC. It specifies CASSWIAGGGYNEQFF.

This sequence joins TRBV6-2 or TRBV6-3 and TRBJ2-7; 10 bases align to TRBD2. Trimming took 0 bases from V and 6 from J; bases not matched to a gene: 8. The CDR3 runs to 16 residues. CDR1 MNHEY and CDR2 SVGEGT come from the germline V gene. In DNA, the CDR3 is TGTGCCAGCAGTTACTCGGGGCTAGCGGGAGTAACCGAGCAGTACTTC. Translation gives CASSYSGLAGVTEQYF.

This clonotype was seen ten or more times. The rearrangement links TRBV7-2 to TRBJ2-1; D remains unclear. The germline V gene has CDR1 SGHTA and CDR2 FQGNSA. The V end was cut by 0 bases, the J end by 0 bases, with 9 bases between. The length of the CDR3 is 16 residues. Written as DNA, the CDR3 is TGTGCCAGCAGCTTAGCTGGCGCGAGCTCCTACAATGAGCAGTTCTTC. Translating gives CASSLAGASSYNEQFF.

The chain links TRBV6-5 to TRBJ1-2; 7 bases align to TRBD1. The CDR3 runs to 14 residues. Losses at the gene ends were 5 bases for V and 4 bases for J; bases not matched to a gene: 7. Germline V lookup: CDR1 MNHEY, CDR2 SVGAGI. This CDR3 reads CASSPGQFLYGYTF. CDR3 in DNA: TGTGCCAGCAGTCCGGGACAGTTCCTCTATGGCTACACCTTC.

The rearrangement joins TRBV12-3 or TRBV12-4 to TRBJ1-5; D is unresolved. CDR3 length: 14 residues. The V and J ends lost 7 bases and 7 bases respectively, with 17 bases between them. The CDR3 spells CASTLGGLGQPQHF. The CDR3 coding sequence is TGTGCCAGCACCCTGGGAGGTCTGGGGCAGCCCCAGCATTTT.

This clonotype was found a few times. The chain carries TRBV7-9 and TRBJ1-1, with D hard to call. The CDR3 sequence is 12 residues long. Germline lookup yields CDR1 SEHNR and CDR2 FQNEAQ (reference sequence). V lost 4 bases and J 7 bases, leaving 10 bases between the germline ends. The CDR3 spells CASSSRTVEAFF. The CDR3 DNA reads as TGTGCCAGCAGCTCTAGGACGGTTGAAGCTTTCTTT.

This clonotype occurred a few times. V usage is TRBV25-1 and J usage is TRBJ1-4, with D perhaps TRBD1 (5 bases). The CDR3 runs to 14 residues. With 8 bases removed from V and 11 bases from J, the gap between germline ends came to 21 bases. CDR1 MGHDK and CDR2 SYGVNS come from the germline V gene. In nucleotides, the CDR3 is TGTGCCAGCTCAATGGGACCGCCTCATGGGAAACTGTTTTTT. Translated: CASSMGPPHGKLFF.

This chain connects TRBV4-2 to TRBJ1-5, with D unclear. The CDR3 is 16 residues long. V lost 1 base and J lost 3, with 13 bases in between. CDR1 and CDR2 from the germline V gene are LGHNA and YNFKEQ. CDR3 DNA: TGTGCCAGCAGCCAAGGGGCGGATCGGATCAATCAGCCCCAGCATTTT. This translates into CASSQGADRINQPQHF.

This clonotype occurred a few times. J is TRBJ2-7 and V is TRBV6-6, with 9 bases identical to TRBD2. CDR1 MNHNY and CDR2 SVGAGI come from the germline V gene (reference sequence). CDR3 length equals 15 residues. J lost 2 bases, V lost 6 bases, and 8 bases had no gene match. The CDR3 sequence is CASSDWASGTYEQYF. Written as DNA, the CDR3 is TGTGCCAGCAGCGATTGGGCTAGCGGGACCTACGAGCAGTACTTC.

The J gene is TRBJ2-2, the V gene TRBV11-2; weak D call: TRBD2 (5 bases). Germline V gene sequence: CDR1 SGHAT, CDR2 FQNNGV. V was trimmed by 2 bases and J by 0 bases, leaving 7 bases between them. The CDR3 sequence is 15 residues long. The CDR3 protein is CASSLRAANTGELFF. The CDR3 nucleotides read TGTGCCAGCAGCTTACGAGCGGCGAACACCGGGGAGCTGTTTTTT.

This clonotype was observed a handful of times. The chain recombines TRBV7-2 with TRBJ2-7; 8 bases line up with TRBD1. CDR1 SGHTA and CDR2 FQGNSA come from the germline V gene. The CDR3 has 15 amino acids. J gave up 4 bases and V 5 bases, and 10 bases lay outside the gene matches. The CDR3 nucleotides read TGTGCCAGCAGCGCGCGGACAGGGATGGAATACGAGCAGTACTTC. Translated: CASSARTGMEYEQYF.

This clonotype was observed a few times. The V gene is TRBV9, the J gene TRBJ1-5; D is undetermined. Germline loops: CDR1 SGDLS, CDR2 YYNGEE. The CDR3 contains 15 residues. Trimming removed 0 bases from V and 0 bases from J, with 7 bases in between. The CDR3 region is CASSVDGGSNQPQHF. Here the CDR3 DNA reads TGTGCCAGCAGCGTAGATGGAGGTAGCAATCAGCCCCAGCATTTT.

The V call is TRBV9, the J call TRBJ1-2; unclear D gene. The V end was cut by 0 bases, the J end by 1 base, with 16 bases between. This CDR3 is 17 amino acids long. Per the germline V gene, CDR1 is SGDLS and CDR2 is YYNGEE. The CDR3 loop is CASSVDEFSLGNYGYTF. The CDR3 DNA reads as TGTGCCAGCAGCGTAGATGAATTCTCGTTGGGTAACTATGGCTACACCTTC.